This T cell receptor (beta chain) was obtained from a study of PD-1 and CTLA-4 blockade in melanoma. Data came from immunoSEQ multiplex PCR; TCRdb stores just in-frame clones and leaves some out. Among around 7,200 clones listed, 80% were seen once. The TCR was taken from a human donor with melanoma. This sample comprised CD8+ T cells from peripheral blood, obtained before anti-PD-1 treatment.

CDR3 sequence: CASSRWTGNNEKLFF. The DNA for the CDR3 is TGTGCCAGCAGCAGGTGGACAGGGAATAATGAAAAACTGTTTTTT. V gene TRBV11-3 combines with J gene TRBJ1-4; 8 nucleotides agree with TRBD1. The CDR3 is 15 amino acids. V shed 5 bases and J 4 bases; nucleotides not matched to a gene: 6. Germline V gene lookup returns CDR1 SGHNT and CDR2 YENEEA.